These 26 T cell receptor beta chains were all obtained from the same sample, sequenced in a study of OX40 agonist ivuxolimab in advanced cancers. TCRdb's table, derived via immunoSEQ multiplex PCR, lists solely in-frame clones and lacks some. The sample consists of tens of thousands of clones, 88% of them appearing once. Specimen: CD4+ or CD8+ T cells sorted from blood, collected in a trial of the OX40 agonist ivuxolimab. Receptor source: an adult with an advanced solid tumor such as melanoma, head and neck, liver or kidney cancer.

This clone was observed a handful of times. The V call is TRBV5-1, the J call TRBJ2-3; D could derive from TRBD1 or TRBD2 (6 bases each). Trimming removed 0 bases at V and 5 bases at J, with 19 bases between. Germline V gene lookup returns CDR1 SGHRS and CDR2 YFSETQ. This CDR3 comprises 17 residues. The CDR3 region has the DNA TGCGCCAGCAGCTTGGAGGTGGGGGGCCCACCGGGAGATACGCAGTATTTT. This translates into CASSLEVGGPPGDTQYF.

This chain connects TRBV6-5 to TRBJ2-5; D is possibly TRBD1 or TRBD2 (7 bases each). The germline V gene encodes CDR1 MNHEY and CDR2 SVGAGI. V was trimmed by 5 bases and J by 3 bases, leaving 16 bases between them. The CDR3 runs to 15 residues. CDR3 region: CASSRTRGGEETQYF. CDR3 DNA: TGTGCCAGCAGTAGGACCAGGGGGGGAGAAGAGACCCAGTACTTC.

This chain links TRBV2 with TRBJ2-7; D perhaps matches TRBD2 (6 bases). Germline values: CDR1 SNHLY, CDR2 FYNNEI. Trimming removed 6 bases from V and 12 bases from J, with 15 bases in between. The CDR3 runs 11 residues. The CDR3, as DNA: TGTGCCAGCAGGGAGACGGGGGAGACGTACTTC. Its protein is CASRETGETYF.

The chain couples TRBV19 to TRBJ1-1; TRBD1 is a possible D gene (5 bases). Germline V gene sequence: CDR1 LNHDA, CDR2 SQIVND (reference sequence). CDR3 size: 15 residues. V shed 5 bases and J shed 3 bases, with 16 bases lying between them. The CDR3 nucleotides read TGTGCCAGTAGTCCACTGCAGGGAGGTCACACTGAAGCTTTCTTT. It specifies CASSPLQGGHTEAFF.

The chain recombines TRBV5-4 with TRBJ2-5; 7 positions agree with TRBD1. The CDR3 sequence is 14 residues long. Germline trimming cut 4 bases from V and 3 bases from J; bases unmatched to any gene: 6. The germline V gene encodes CDR1 SGHNT and CDR2 YYREEE (reference sequence). The CDR3 DNA follows: TGTGCCAGCAGCAACGCCGGGACAGAAGAGACCCAGTACTTC. It yields the protein CASSNAGTEETQYF.

This chain uses TRBV7-8 with TRBJ2-1; TRBD2 aligns across 7 bases. This CDR3 comprises 15 residues. Germline values: CDR1 SGHVS, CDR2 FQNEAQ. V lost 5 bases to trimming and J lost 1 base; unmatched junction nucleotides: 5. The CDR3 sequence is CASSPGGESYNEQFF. CDR3 DNA: TGTGCCAGCAGCCCTGGGGGGGAATCCTACAATGAGCAGTTCTTC.

The V and J genes are TRBV18 and TRBJ1-3; possibly TRBD1 for D (6 bases). The V end lost 2 bases, the J end lost 3 bases, and 14 bases lay between the germline ends. This CDR3 is built from 16 residues. Per germline, CDR1 KGHSH and CDR2 LQKENI. The CDR3 DNA sequence: TGTGCCAGCTCACCAGAGAAGGGGGTCGTTGGAAACACCATATATTTT. Its protein product is CASSPEKGVVGNTIYF.

The gene calls are TRBV7-8 and TRBJ2-1, with a weak D call TRBD2 (7 bases). Germline V lookup: CDR1 SGHVS, CDR2 FQNEAQ. V was shortened by 4 bases and J by 7 bases, with 20 bases between the two germline ends. The CDR3 contains 16 residues. This chain's CDR3 is CASSSRVGGLRNEQFF. The CDR3 DNA follows: TGTGCCAGCAGCTCCAGGGTGGGGGGGCTTAGGAATGAGCAGTTCTTC.

Details on this clone: The CDR3 does not close with the conserved phenylalanine or tryptophan, likely indicating a read error. J is TRBJ1-6 and V is TRBV6-5; D is unresolved. The CDR3 totals 14 residues. Germline V lookup: CDR1 MNHEY, CDR2 SVGAGI. V lost 2 bases, J lost 0 bases, and 2 bases lay in between. The chain's CDR3 is CASSYLSYNSPLHL. CDR3 DNA sequence: TGTGCCAGCAGTTACCTCTCCTATAATTCACCCCTCCACCTT.

This chain links TRBV18 with TRBJ1-1, with D hard to call. V lost 3 bases, J lost 7 bases, and 9 bases lay in between. The V gene's germline CDR1 is KGHSH and CDR2 LQKENI. This CDR3 region has 12 residues. CDR3 region: CASSPLGSEAFF. The CDR3 coding sequence is TGTGCCAGCTCACCCCTTGGGAGTGAAGCTTTCTTT. The full variable domain, rest sourced from reference TRBV18 and TRBJ1-1, is NAGVMQNPRHLVRRRGQEARLRCSPMKGHSHVYWYRQLPEEGLKFMVYLQKENIIDESGMPKERFSAEFPKEGPSILRIQQVVRGDSAAYFCASSPLGSEAFFGQGTRLTVV.

Notes on this clone: At one end, the junction sequence differs from germline, possibly due to a read error. The chain employs TRBV7-7 and TRBJ1-4; no reliable D call. Germline V lookup: CDR1 SSHAT, CDR2 FNYEAQ (reference sequence). This CDR3 has 18 residues. The CDR3 region is CASSLARFNIRTNEKLFF. CDR3 sequence (DNA): TGTGCTAGCAGCTTAGCCAGGTTCAACATCCGGACTAATGAAAAACTGTTTTTT.

The rearrangement links TRBV5-8 to TRBJ1-4; TRBD1 might be the D (5 bases). The germline gives CDR1 SGHTS, CDR2 YDEGEE. The ends were cut back, 0 bases at V and 8 bases at J, with 17 bases in the middle. The CDR3 loop spans 16 amino acids. CDR3 sequence reads: CASSLANLGASEKLFF. CDR3 DNA: TGTGCCAGCAGCTTGGCCAATCTCGGGGCGAGCGAAAAACTGTTTTTT.

A few counts support this clone. The gene calls are TRBV5-5 and TRBJ2-7; D tentatively reads TRBD1 or TRBD2 (5 bases each). Per germline, CDR1 SGHKS and CDR2 YYEKEE (reference sequence). V was cut by 4 bases and J by 3 bases, with 14 bases left in between. There are 14 residues in the CDR3. The CDR3 is CASSRDGNYYEQYF. CDR3 nucleotide sequence: TGTGCCAGCAGCCGGGACGGGAACTACTACGAGCAGTACTTC.

The chain uses TRBV27 and TRBJ2-5, with D possibly called TRBD1 or TRBD2 (6 bases each). V lost 0 bases and J 4 bases, leaving 15 bases between the germline ends. The V gene's germline CDR1 is MNHEY and CDR2 SMNVEV (reference sequence). This CDR3 contains 16 residues. The CDR3 region is CASSLSGGLFSETQYF. For the CDR3, the DNA is TGTGCCAGCAGTTTATCGGGGGGCCTATTTTCAGAGACCCAGTACTTC.

This clone was detected once. The chain recombines TRBV27 with TRBJ1-1; possible D gene TRBD1, 5 bases. V lost 8 bases to trimming and J lost 5 bases, with 15 bases between them. The CDR3 runs to 13 residues. Germline assignment: CDR1 MNHEY and CDR2 SMNVEV (reference sequence). CDR3 in DNA: TGTGCCAGCGGGCGGTGGGACCTTACTGAAGCTTTCTTT. Translating it yields CASGRWDLTEAFF.

This clone was seen only once. The CDR3 region has the DNA TGTGCCAGCAGCAAGGGCCTAGAGACCGGGGAGCTGTTTTTT. Translated, it gives CASSKGLETGELFF. The chain employs TRBV5-4 and TRBJ2-2; D remains ambiguous. The CDR3 runs 14 residues. The ends were cut back, 4 bases at V and 5 bases at J, with 12 bases in the middle. Germline CDR1 is SGHNT and CDR2 is YYREEE (reference sequence). Supplemented by reference TRBV5-4 and TRBJ2-2, the full variable domain reads ETGVTQSPTHLIKTRGQQVTLRCSSQSGHNTVSWYQQALGQGPQFIFQYYREEENGRGNFPPRFSGLQFPNYSSELNVNALELDDSALYLCASSKGLETGELFFGEGSRLTVL.

This chain joins TRBV11-2 and TRBJ2-3, with 7 bases aligning to TRBD1. The trim removed 5 bases at V and 3 bases at J, leaving 8 bases unmatched. This CDR3 spans 15 amino acids. Per germline, CDR1 SGHAT and CDR2 FQNNGV. In DNA, the CDR3 is TGTGCCAGCAGCCCTGGGGGACAGCAAACAGATACGCAGTATTTT. Translated, it gives CASSPGGQQTDTQYF.

V is TRBV7-2 and J is TRBJ2-3; perhaps TRBD2 as D (5 bases). Germline CDR1 SGHTA, CDR2 FQGNSA. This CDR3 region has 13 residues. The ends were cut back, 0 bases at V and 8 bases at J, with 9 bases in the middle. The CDR3 loop reads CASSLADYRTQYF. The CDR3, as DNA: TGTGCCAGCAGCTTAGCAGACTACCGTACGCAGTATTTT.

The chain has TRBV9 and TRBJ2-1; D not certain. CDR1 is SGDLS, CDR2 YYNGEE, per germline. Trimming removed 0 bases at V and 7 bases at J, with 11 bases between. This CDR3 has 14 amino acids. CDR3 coding DNA: TGTGCCAGCAGCGTAGCCGCCAGATCGAATGAGCAGTTCTTC. Amino acid sequence: CASSVAARSNEQFF.

V gene TRBV6-1 combines with J gene TRBJ1-5; D unclear. The V end was cut by 3 bases, the J end by 1 base, with 10 bases between. The germline gives CDR1 MNHNS, CDR2 SASEGT. This CDR3 contains 15 residues. As DNA, the CDR3 is TGTGCCAGCAGTGATTGGGGAGCAAGCAATCAGCCCCAGCATTTT. It translates to CASSDWGASNQPQHF.

The V call is TRBV5-1, the J call TRBJ1-2; D is uncertain. Between the trimmed V and J ends, which lost 0 bases and 3 bases, there was a span of 12 bases. Germline CDR1 and CDR2: SGHRS and YFSETQ. The CDR3 has 15 amino acids. DNA of the CDR3: TGCGCCAGCAGCTTGGTGCCTAACGGGGACTATGGCTACACCTTC. Amino acids: CASSLVPNGDYGYTF.

The chain links TRBV7-6 to TRBJ1-3, with TRBD1 matching over 7 bases. V shed 1 base and J 2 bases; nucleotides not matched to a gene: 2. The CDR3 runs to 15 residues. Germline V gene sequence: CDR1 SGHVS, CDR2 FNYEAQ. The CDR3 nucleotides are TGTGCCAGCAGCTTAGAGGGGGCTACTGGAAACACCATATATTTT. This translates into CASSLEGATGNTIYF.

The rearrangement joins TRBV10-3 to TRBJ2-7; 9 bases agree with TRBD1. The CDR3 loop spans 14 amino acids. In germline, CDR1 is ENHRY, CDR2 SYGVKD. Trimming cost V 10 bases and J 4 bases; bases outside gene matches: 11. CDR3 sequence reads: CATHSGQGFYEQYF. The CDR3 nucleotides read TGTGCCACCCACTCGGGACAGGGTTTTTACGAGCAGTACTTC.

The chain employs TRBV19 and TRBJ2-6, with D possibly TRBD1 on 5 matching bases. The CDR3 has 15 residues. CDR1 LNHDA and CDR2 SQIVND come from the germline V gene (reference sequence). With 1 base removed from V and 4 bases from J, the gap between germline ends came to 8 bases. The CDR3 is CASSIGGGGANVLTF. The CDR3 region has the DNA TGTGCCAGTAGTATAGGGGGCGGCGGGGCCAACGTCCTGACTTTC.

The genes are TRBV6-5 and TRBJ2-7; 7 bases agree with TRBD1. This CDR3 has 14 residues. Germline V gene lookup returns CDR1 MNHEY and CDR2 SVGAGI. Trimming cost V 0 bases and J 3 bases; bases outside gene matches: 2. CDR3 DNA sequence: TGTGCCAGCAGTTACTCAGACAGGGACTACGAGCAGTACTTC. The encoded protein is CASSYSDRDYEQYF.

The chain carries TRBV7-2 and TRBJ2-7, with 7 positions matching TRBD1. The V gene end was trimmed by 4 bases and the J gene end by 2 bases; junction bases not matched to a gene: 11. CDR1 SGHTA and CDR2 FQGNSA come from the germline V gene. The CDR3 contains 16 residues. This CDR3 reads CASSSGRQGRAYEQYF. The CDR3 DNA follows: TGTGCCAGCAGCTCGGGACGACAGGGCCGAGCCTACGAGCAGTACTTC. Using reference TRBV7-2 and TRBJ2-7 for the parts outside the CDR3, the full variable domain is GAGVSQSPSNKVTEKGKDVELRCDPISGHTALYWYRQSLGQGLEFLIYFQGNSAPDKSGLPSDRFSAERTGGSVSTLTIQRTQQEDSAVYLCASSSGRQGRAYEQYFGPGTRLTVT.